One TCR beta chain is described in this entry. As processed by the authors: The assay estimated nucleated cells by amplifying reference gene primers. The method was immunoSEQ multiplex PCR; TCRdb's version includes in-frame clones alone and lacks a portion of them. From that table come the V and J calls and clone size; the DNA was used to work out D and trimming. This table holds more than 55,000 clones, around 88% found once. The data are from a study of blood T cell repertoires in COVID-19. For the study at large: Samples taken during acute and convalescent COVID-19 were collected in the United States, Italy and Spain. Sources were T cells, B-cell-depleted T cells, or PBMCs; the material itself was cDNA or gDNA.

The sequenced sample was peripheral blood. The sequence was obtained from a woman between 65 and 79 years old with acute or convalescent COVID-19.

This chain's CDR3 is CAISTGGPGLAGTNEQFF. The CDR3 coding sequence is TGTGCCATCAGTACAGGGGGTCCGGGACTAGCGGGGACTAATGAGCAGTTCTTC. This chain connects TRBV10-3 to TRBJ2-1; 13 positions agree with TRBD2. Germline V CDR1 and CDR2: ENHRY, SYGVKD. The CDR3 runs to 18 residues. J gave up 7 bases and V 5 bases, and 14 bases lay outside the gene matches.